A selection of T cell receptor beta chains follows, all from one sample in a study of identical twins. Each CDR3 protein is one row after TCRdb ran MiXCR on the 5' RACE reads. The sample lists nearly 650,000 distinct CDR3 sequences; about 7.1% were seen once. These same data were also listed under a study on yellow fever vaccine responses in identical twins.

Sequenced material: PBMCs. These receptors were taken from a woman between 18 and 29 years old in good health. CDR3s include the opening cysteine and the closing phenylalanine or tryptophan. Each record gives: V gene, CDR3 length, CDR3 protein.

>TRBV24-1|18
CATSDLDFRTDNTGELFF
>TRBV18|16
CASSPEGPTNTGELFF
>TRBV7-9|14
CASSFGTQNTEAFF
>TRBV7-6|16
CASSLGNRLLGYEQYF
>TRBV5-1|11
CASSSEAEAFF
>TRBV7-9|16
CASSLFIEEREHGYTF
>TRBV5-1|13
CASRQADTGELFF
>TRBV20-1|12
CSATTDSDEQFF
>TRBV11-3|16
CASSLEPGTRYNEQFF
>TRBV12-3/TRBV12-4|14
CASSRTGQGFFQHF
>TRBV3-1|17
CASSPLRQGAMNTEAFF
>TRBV14|12
CASRMRGDEQFF
>TRBV5-1|14
CASSFGRSTDTQYF
>TRBV5-1|17
CASSTRLAGGYYNEQFF
>TRBV7-9|15
CASSFMREGIYEQYF
>TRBV11-2|15
CASSLGYSTNQPQHF
>TRBV7-6|16
CASSPGGAFLHGTQYF
>TRBV5-8|16
CASSQPPGTGLYEQYF
>TRBV25-1|15
CASSDWHPGKETQYF
>TRBV28|15
CASSPHPISGEKLFF
>TRBV2|14
CASSVSGLVYEQFF
>TRBV2|14
CASSLYNTDEKLFF
>TRBV11-1|18
CASSFPFRLAGVYNEQFF
>TRBV24-1|16
CATSGSGGGATDTQYF
>TRBV5-6|12
CASSLGMETQYF
>TRBV12-3/TRBV12-4|18
CASSLMASGRAGANVLTF
>TRBV6-5|15
CASSYGWTGANVLTF
>TRBV11-2|17
CASSIRLAGGAYNEQFF
>TRBV27|16
CASSLSRHGGKETQYF
>TRBV29-1|14
CSVGKGTGTGEQYF
>TRBV10-2|15
CASSRAGLGTDTQYF
>TRBV2|12
CASSISYNEQFF
>TRBV5-1|17
CASSLATHTATNEKLFF
>TRBV2|15
CASTRGSSGANVLTF
>TRBV12-3/TRBV12-4|15
CASSPNRGSPYEQYF
>TRBV11-2|15
CASSPHSGGKNEQFF
>TRBV4-1|16
CASSLPARGGTDTQYF
>TRBV4-1|16
CASSQLGLAYYNEQFF
>TRBV4-2|15
CASSQVRDTTDTQYF